The 22 T cell receptor beta chains given below trace back to one sample, sequenced in a study of CD8 T cells in Susac syndrome (dated by TCRdb to between 2018 and 2020). The library was made by the immunoSEQ multiplex PCR assay. RNA was extracted using the RNeasy kit, and about 0.5 to 1 microgram was reverse transcribed with random hexamers. TCRdb trimmed public reads at Q25 via fastp, called clones via MiXCR and kept in-frame beta chains. Rows are combined by CDR3 protein, so each entry shows the most common genes and DNA. For this sample there are around 190,000 distinct CDR3 sequences; about 93% appear just once. The top ten clonotypes cover around 0.096% of the sample. The sample comprised CD4+ T cells from PBMCs. These receptors all come from a human donor in good health.

The J gene is TRBJ1-5, the V gene TRBV4-1, with D tentatively TRBD1 (5 bases). The V end was cut by 0 bases, the J end by 6 bases, with 15 bases between. CDR1 MGHRA and CDR2 YSYEKL come from the germline V gene. There are 16 residues in the CDR3. In DNA, the CDR3 is TGCGCCAGCAGCCAAGAGGGCGGGGCAATGGGTCAGCCCCAGCATTTT. The encoded protein is CASSQEGGAMGQPQHF.

The rearrangement joins TRBV9 to TRBJ1-6; D uncertain. In germline, CDR1 is SGDLS, CDR2 YYNGEE. The CDR3 covers 14 residues. The ends were cut back, 4 bases at V and 7 bases at J, with 12 bases in the middle. CDR3 sequence: CASSLDDRNSPLHF. CDR3 DNA sequence: TGTGCCAGCAGCCTTGACGACCGAAATTCACCCCTCCACTTT.

CDR3 coding DNA: TGCGCCAGCAGCCCATTTTCGCAGGGGGCGCGGGGAGCTTTCTTT. Protein sequence: CASSPFSQGARGAFF. The rearrangement joins TRBV5-1 to TRBJ1-1; 8 bases agree with TRBD1. This CDR3 is 15 amino acids long. Per the germline V gene, CDR1 is SGHRS and CDR2 is YFSETQ. V shed 4 bases, J shed 10 bases, and the junction held 15 bases outside the gene matches.

This clonotype showed up just a few times. The CDR3 DNA follows: TGTGCCAGCAGTCCTGGACAGGGGGCGGCGAACATTCAGTACTTC. Encoded protein: CASSPGQGAANIQYF. The rearrangement joins TRBV6-1 to TRBJ2-4; 11 bases align to TRBD1. CDR1 and CDR2 from the germline V gene are MNHNS and SASEGT. The junction had 7 bases not matched to a gene; V was cut back by 5 bases and J by 7 bases. CDR3 length equals 15 residues.

Only one count was recorded for this clonotype. The chain uses TRBV5-1 and TRBJ2-2; possibly TRBD1 for D (6 bases). There are 15 residues in the CDR3. From germline, CDR1 is SGHRS and CDR2 YFSETQ. Trimming shortened V by 0 bases and J by 3 bases, and 9 bases separated the two germline ends. For the CDR3, the DNA is TGCGCCAGCAGCTTGGCCGGGACACACACCGGGGAGCTGTTTTTT. This gives the protein CASSLAGTHTGELFF.

This sequence joins TRBV29-1 and TRBJ2-5; weak D call: TRBD1 (6 bases). The V and J ends lost 8 bases and 2 bases respectively, with 18 bases between them. The germline V gene has CDR1 SQVTM and CDR2 ANQGSEA. This CDR3 spans 14 amino acids. CDR3 in amino acids: CSTPGDLGQETQYF. The DNA of the CDR3 is TGCAGCACTCCAGGGGATCTCGGGCAAGAGACCCAGTACTTC. Filled out from reference TRBV29-1 and TRBJ2-5, the complete variable domain reads SAVISQKPSRDICQRGTSLTIQCQVDSQVTMMFWYRQQPGQSLTLIATANQGSEATYESGFVIDKFPISRPNLTFSTLTVSNMSPEDSSIYLCSTPGDLGQETQYFGPGTRLLVL.

The V gene is TRBV19, the J gene TRBJ1-2; 10 bases are a match to TRBD1. CDR1 and CDR2 from the germline V gene are LNHDA and SQIVND (reference sequence). The CDR3 totals 14 residues. The ends lost 5 bases at V and 8 bases at J; junction bases unmatched: 8. CDR3 nucleotides: TGTGCCAGTAGTCTCGACAGGGGGCCGAGCGGCTACACCTTC. This codes for CASSLDRGPSGYTF. The full variable domain, with the rest looked up from reference TRBV19 and TRBJ1-2, is DGGITQSPKYLFRKEGQNVTLSCEQNLNHDAMYWYRQDPGQGLRLIYYSQIVNDFQKGDIAEGYSVSREKKESFPLTVTSAQKNPTAFYLCASSLDRGPSGYTFGSGTRLTVV.

The CDR3 DNA is TGTGCCAGCAGCTCCTCTGGGGCCAACGTCCTGACTTTC. Residues: CASSSSGANVLTF. The rearrangement links TRBV7-9 to TRBJ2-6; D is undetermined. V was trimmed by 4 bases and J by 0 bases, leaving 1 base between them. CDR3 length: 13 amino acids. The germline V gene has CDR1 SEHNR and CDR2 FQNEAQ (reference sequence). The full variable domain, completed using reference TRBV7-9 and TRBJ2-6, is DTGVSQNPRHKITKRGQNVTFRCDPISEHNRLYWYRQTLGQGPEFLTYFQNEAQLEKSRLLSDRFSAERPKGSFSTLEIQRTEQGDSAMYLCASSSSGANVLTFGAGSRLTVL.

The chain employs TRBV6-1 and TRBJ1-6; TRBD1 agrees at 7 bases. V was clipped by 3 bases and J by 7 bases; unmatched bases: 9. Germline CDR1 MNHNS, CDR2 SASEGT. The CDR3 loop spans 16 amino acids. CDR3 residues: CASSDMKGQANSPLHF. The CDR3 bases are TGTGCCAGCAGTGATATGAAAGGACAGGCGAATTCACCCCTCCACTTT.

This clonotype was seen just once. This chain links TRBV9 with TRBJ2-1; D assignment may be TRBD1 or TRBD2 (6 bases each). Germline assignment: CDR1 SGDLS and CDR2 YYNGEE. The CDR3 length is 13 residues. Trimming pared 4 bases from V and 10 bases from J, leaving 15 bases between. This CDR3 is CASSLEGGREQFF. CDR3 bases: TGTGCCAGCAGCCTGGAGGGGGGTCGGGAGCAGTTCTTC.

The chain joins TRBV19 to TRBJ1-2; D not resolved. This CDR3 is 16 amino acids long. The ends were cut back, 5 bases at V and 0 bases at J, with 16 bases in the middle. Per the germline V gene, CDR1 is LNHDA and CDR2 is SQIVND (reference sequence). The CDR3 sequence is CASSLTVRASNYGYTF. CDR3 bases: TGTGCCAGTAGTCTCACCGTACGGGCCTCTAACTATGGCTACACCTTC. The full variable domain, its missing parts supplied by reference TRBV19 and TRBJ1-2, is DGGITQSPKYLFRKEGQNVTLSCEQNLNHDAMYWYRQDPGQGLRLIYYSQIVNDFQKGDIAEGYSVSREKKESFPLTVTSAQKNPTAFYLCASSLTVRASNYGYTFGSGTRLTVV.

This chain links TRBV4-3 with TRBJ2-1; 9 positions match TRBD2. The length of the CDR3 is 15 residues. Trimming at V came to 0 bases and at J to 6 bases, leaving 3 bases not matched to a gene. Germline V gene sequence: CDR1 LGHNA, CDR2 YSLEER. The CDR3 spells CASSQEGLAINEQFF. CDR3 nucleotide sequence: TGCGCCAGCAGCCAAGAAGGACTAGCGATCAATGAGCAGTTCTTC.

The chain carries TRBV3-1 and TRBJ2-5, with D possibly being TRBD1 or TRBD2 (6 bases each). V lost 0 bases and J 7 bases, leaving 18 bases between the germline ends. Germline V lookup: CDR1 LGHDT, CDR2 YNNKEL (reference sequence). This CDR3 spans 16 amino acids. The CDR3 sequence: CASSQDMRGALLTQYF. In DNA, the CDR3 is TGTGCCAGCAGCCAAGATATGAGGGGGGCCCTACTGACCCAGTACTTC.

The V call is TRBV11-1, the J call TRBJ2-3; 9 nucleotides line up with TRBD2. V trimming: 1 base; J trimming: 2 bases; junction bases outside the gene matches: 7. CDR3 length: 17 amino acids. The germline V gene encodes CDR1 SGHAT and CDR2 FQDESV (reference sequence). The CDR3 protein is CASSLVLAGGSTDTQYF. The DNA for the CDR3 is TGTGCCAGCAGCTTAGTACTAGCGGGCGGATCCACAGATACGCAGTATTTT. The complete variable domain, with remaining parts taken from reference TRBV11-1 and TRBJ2-3, reads EAEVAQSPRYKITEKSQAVAFWCDPISGHATLYWYRQILGQGPELLVQFQDESVVDDSQLPKDRFSAERLKGVDSTLKIQPAELGDSAMYLCASSLVLAGGSTDTQYFGPGTRLTVL.

V and J are TRBV15 and TRBJ1-2; D uncertain. Germline CDR1 LNHNV, CDR2 YYDKDF (reference sequence). V lost 1 base and J lost 4, with 7 bases in between. This CDR3 is built from 13 residues. CDR3 sequence (DNA): TGTGCCACCAGCAGAGTTGAGGGCTATGGCTACACCTTC. Translating it yields CATSRVEGYGYTF. Based on the CDR3 plus reference TRBV15 and TRBJ1-2, the full variable domain is DAMVIQNPRYQVTQFGKPVTLSCSQTLNHNVMYWYQQKSSQAPKLLFHYYDKDFNNEADTPDNFQSRRPNTSFCFLDIRSPGLGDTAMYLCATSRVEGYGYTFGSGTRLTVV.

The rearrangement joins TRBV6-6 to TRBJ1-1, with unresolved D. The length of the CDR3 is 14 residues. Germline V gene data show CDR1 as MNHNY and CDR2 as SVGAGI (reference sequence). V was cut by 2 bases and J by 4 bases, with 11 bases left in between. CDR3 sequence: CASSYAGTSTEAFF. For the CDR3, the DNA is TGTGCCAGCAGTTACGCGGGAACCAGCACTGAAGCTTTCTTT.

In DNA, the CDR3 is TGTGCCTGGAGTGCCGCGGGACAGGGGAAGGGCTACACCTTC. The encoded protein is CAWSAAGQGKGYTF. J is TRBJ1-2 and V is TRBV30; 10 nucleotides agree with TRBD1. CDR1 and CDR2 (germline): GTSNPN, SVGIG (reference sequence). This CDR3 spans 14 amino acids. The junction had 7 bases not matched to a gene; V was cut back by 1 base and J by 8 bases.

This chain links TRBV5-1 with TRBJ2-3; the match to TRBD2 covers 9 bases. Per the germline V gene, CDR1 is SGHRS and CDR2 is YFSETQ. The CDR3 is made up of 16 amino acids. V lost 0 bases, J lost 7 bases, and 9 bases stayed unmatched. The CDR3 loop is CASSLEAGGSGNTQYF. CDR3 DNA: TGCGCCAGCAGCTTGGAAGCGGGGGGTTCCGGGAATACGCAGTATTTT. Based on the CDR3 plus reference TRBV5-1 and TRBJ2-3, the full variable domain is KAGVTQTPRYLIKTRGQQVTLSCSPISGHRSVSWYQQTPGQGLQFLFEYFSETQRNKGNFPGRFSGRQFSNSRSEMNVSTLELGDSALYLCASSLEAGGSGNTQYFGPGTRLTVL.

The gene calls are TRBV5-1 and TRBJ2-5; 8 nucleotides agree with TRBD2. The CDR3 loop spans 15 amino acids. V lost 4 bases to trimming and J lost 5 bases; unmatched junction nucleotides: 10. The germline V gene has CDR1 SGHRS and CDR2 YFSETQ. DNA of the CDR3: TGCGCCAGCAGCGACGGGACTAGACAACCGGAGACCCAGTACTTC. It is translated as CASSDGTRQPETQYF.

This chain connects TRBV7-2 to TRBJ2-5, with D possibly being TRBD2 (5 bases). Germline assignment: CDR1 SGHTA and CDR2 FQGNSA. The CDR3 is made up of 13 amino acids. The V gene lost 0 bases and the J gene lost 5 bases, with 7 bases spanning the gap. CDR3 nucleotides: TGTGCCAGCAGCTTAGCATGGAGGGAGACCCAGTACTTC. Amino acid sequence: CASSLAWRETQYF.

The chain's CDR3 is CASSPDSRWTGELFF. The CDR3 DNA is TGTGCCAGCAGTCCCGACTCCCGGTGGACCGGGGAGCTGTTTTTT. The chain is built from TRBV28 and TRBJ2-2; D is undetermined. Germline CDR1 and CDR2: MDHEN and SYDVKM. The V gene lost 5 bases and the J gene lost 5 bases, with 15 bases spanning the gap. This CDR3 is 15 amino acids long.

Of note for this clonotype: Its ends do not fully match the called genes, so a read error is possible. V usage is TRBV7-7 and J usage is TRBJ2-1; no firm D call. CDR1 and CDR2 (germline): SSHAT, FNYEAQ (reference sequence). This CDR3 contains 16 residues. The CDR3 loop reads CASSPADNIPYNEQFF. CDR3 DNA: TGTGCTAGCAGCCCCGCCGACAATATACCCTACAATGAGCAGTTCTTC.